Sequencing of this T cell receptor (beta chain) was carried out in a study of metastatic and nonmetastatic thyroid tumors. Study-wide points: In both blood and tumor samples, TCR beta diversity was reported significantly higher for malignant than benign nodules.

Methods used by the authors: The study's classifier, a distant-metastasis tool for papillary thyroid cancer, was built using CDR3 differences across clinicopathological groups. TCRdb re-called the PCR reads with MiXCR. The V and J calls were not made by the authors but by TCRdb's processing. This table holds roughly 13,000 clones, roughly 29% found once. This clone showed up just a few times. Its antigen is still unknown. Thyroid surgery took place with no prior treatment in any patient. The specimen was tumor tissue. This receptor was obtained from a female donor with papillary thyroid cancer or a benign thyroid nodule (not recorded which). Some clones in this sample may be carry-over from other donors' samples.

CDR3 in DNA: TGTGCCAGCAGGAGTCGGCAGGATAGCAATCAGCCCCAGCATTTT. This gives the protein CASRSRQDSNQPQHF. V usage is TRBV27 and J usage is TRBJ1-5; D call uncertain. Germline V lookup: CDR1 MNHEY, CDR2 SMNVEV (reference sequence). V shed 6 bases and J shed 0 bases, with 12 bases lying between them. This CDR3 region has 15 residues.